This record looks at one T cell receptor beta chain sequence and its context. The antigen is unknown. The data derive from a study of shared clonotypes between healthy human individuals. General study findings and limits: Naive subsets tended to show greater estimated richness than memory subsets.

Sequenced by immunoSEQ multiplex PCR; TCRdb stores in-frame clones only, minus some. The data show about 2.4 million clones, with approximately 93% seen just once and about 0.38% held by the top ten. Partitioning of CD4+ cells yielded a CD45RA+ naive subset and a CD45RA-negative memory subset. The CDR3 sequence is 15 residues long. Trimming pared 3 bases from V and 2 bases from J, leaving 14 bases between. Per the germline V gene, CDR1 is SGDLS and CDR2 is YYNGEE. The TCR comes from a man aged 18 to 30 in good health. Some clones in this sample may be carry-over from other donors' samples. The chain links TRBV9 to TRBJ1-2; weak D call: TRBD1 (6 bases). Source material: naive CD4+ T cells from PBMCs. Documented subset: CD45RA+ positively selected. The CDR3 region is CASSAGWGLNYGYTF. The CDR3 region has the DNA TGTGCCAGCAGCGCGGGGTGGGGGCTGAACTATGGCTACACCTTC.